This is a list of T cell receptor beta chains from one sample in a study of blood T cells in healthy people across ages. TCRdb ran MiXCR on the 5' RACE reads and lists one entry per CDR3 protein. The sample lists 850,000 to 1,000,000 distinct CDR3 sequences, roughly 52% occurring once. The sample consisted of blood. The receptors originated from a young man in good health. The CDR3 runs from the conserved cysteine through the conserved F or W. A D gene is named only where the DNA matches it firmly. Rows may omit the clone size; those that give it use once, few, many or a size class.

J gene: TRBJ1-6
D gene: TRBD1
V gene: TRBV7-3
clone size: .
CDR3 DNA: TGTGCCAGCAGCCCAGGGGGGTTCGGGCACAATTCACCCCTCCACTTT
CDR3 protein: CASSPGGFGHNSPLHF

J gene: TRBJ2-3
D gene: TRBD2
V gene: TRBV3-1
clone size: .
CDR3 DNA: TGTGCCAGCAGCCACGCGGCGGGGGAAGATACGCAGTATTTT
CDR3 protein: CASSHAAGEDTQYF

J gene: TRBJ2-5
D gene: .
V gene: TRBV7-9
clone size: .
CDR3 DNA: TGTGCCAGCAGCCCCTTATTAACCGGGAACCTGGAGACCCAGTACTTC
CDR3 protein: CASSPLLTGNLETQYF

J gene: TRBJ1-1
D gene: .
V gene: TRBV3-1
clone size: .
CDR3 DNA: TGTGCCTCCGGGGCAGCCGGCATGAACACTGAAGCTTTCTTT
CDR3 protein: CASGAAGMNTEAFF

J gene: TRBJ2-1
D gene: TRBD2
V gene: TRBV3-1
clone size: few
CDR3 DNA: TGTGCCAGCAGCCTAACTAGCGGGGGGGCCCGTGAGCAGTTCTTC
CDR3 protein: CASSLTSGGAREQFF

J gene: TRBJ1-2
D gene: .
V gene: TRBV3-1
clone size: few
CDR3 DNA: TGTGCCAGCAGCCAATATCGCAGAGGTAACTATGGCTACACCTTC
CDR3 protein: CASSQYRRGNYGYTF

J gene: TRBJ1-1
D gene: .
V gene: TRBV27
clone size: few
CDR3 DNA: TGTGCCAGCAGTCCCCGGACAGAGAACACTGAAGCTTTCTTT
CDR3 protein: CASSPRTENTEAFF

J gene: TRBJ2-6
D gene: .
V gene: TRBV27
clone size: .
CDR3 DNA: TGTGCCAGCAGAAACCAGGTTTACTCTGGGGCCAACGTCCTGACTTTC
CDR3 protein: CASRNQVYSGANVLTF

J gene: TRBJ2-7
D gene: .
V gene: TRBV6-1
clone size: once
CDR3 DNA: TGTGCCAGCACCGAAGCCGGGTACGAGCAGTACTTC
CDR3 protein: CASTEAGYEQYF

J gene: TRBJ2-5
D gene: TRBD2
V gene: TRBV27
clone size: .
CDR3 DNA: TGTGCCAGCAGTTTAGTCACTAGCGGGCACCAAGAGACCCAGTACTTC
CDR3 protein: CASSLVTSGHQETQYF

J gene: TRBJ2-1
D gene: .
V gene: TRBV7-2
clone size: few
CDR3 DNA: TGTGCCAGCAGCTTGGTTTGGCCCCCCAGCACGAATGAGCAGTTCTTC
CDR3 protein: CASSLVWPPSTNEQFF

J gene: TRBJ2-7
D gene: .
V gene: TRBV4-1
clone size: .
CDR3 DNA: TGCGCCAGCAGCCAACTTACCGGGACATACTACGAGCAGTACTTC
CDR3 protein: CASSQLTGTYYEQYF

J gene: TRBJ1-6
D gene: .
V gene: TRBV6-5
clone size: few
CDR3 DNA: TGTGCCAGCAGGGCACGGACTGACCCGAAAGGTTCACCCCTCCACTTT
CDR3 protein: CASRARTDPKGSPLHF

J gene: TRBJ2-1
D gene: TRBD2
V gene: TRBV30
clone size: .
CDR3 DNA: TGTGCCTGGACCGGGGGGGGAGAGCAGTTCTTC
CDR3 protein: CAWTGGGEQFF

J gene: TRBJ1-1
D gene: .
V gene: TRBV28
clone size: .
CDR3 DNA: TGTGCCAGCAGTTTTATTTCGGGGGAGACTGAAGCTTTCTTT
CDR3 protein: CASSFISGETEAFF

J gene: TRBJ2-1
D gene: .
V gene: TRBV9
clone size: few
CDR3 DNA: TGTGCCAGCAGCGTACTAGCGAGCTCCTACAATGAGCAGTTCTTC
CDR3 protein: CASSVLASSYNEQFF

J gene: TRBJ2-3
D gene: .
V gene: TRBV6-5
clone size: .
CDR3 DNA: TGTGCCAGCAGTTACTTGCGGGGAGTTAGCGGCACAGATACGCAGTATTTT
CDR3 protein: CASSYLRGVSGTDTQYF

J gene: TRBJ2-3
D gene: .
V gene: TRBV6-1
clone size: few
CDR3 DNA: TGTGCCAGCAGACAGGTCCCGTGGGGAGGAGATACGCAGTATTTT
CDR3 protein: CASRQVPWGGDTQYF

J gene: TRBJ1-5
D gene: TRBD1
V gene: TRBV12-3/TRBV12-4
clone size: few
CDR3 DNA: TGTGCCAGCAGTTTGACAGGGAGAGATCAGCCCCAGCATTTT
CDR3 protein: CASSLTGRDQPQHF

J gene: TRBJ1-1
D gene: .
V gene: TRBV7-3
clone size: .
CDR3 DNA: TGTGCCAGCAGCAAACTACAGGGCGGCGTAGCTTTCTTT
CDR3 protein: CASSKLQGGVAFF

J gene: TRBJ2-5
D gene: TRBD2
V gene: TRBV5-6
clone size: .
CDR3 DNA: TGTGCCAGCAGGATGGAGGACGCCGGGACTAGTTGGTACTTC
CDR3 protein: CASRMEDAGTSWYF

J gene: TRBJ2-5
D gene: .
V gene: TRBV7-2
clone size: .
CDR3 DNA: TGTGCCAGCAGCCCCTCTTTTGGGTTCCCTTGGGAGCAGTACTTC
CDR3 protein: CASSPSFGFPWEQYF

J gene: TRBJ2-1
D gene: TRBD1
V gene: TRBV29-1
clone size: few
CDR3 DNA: TGCAGCGTGGTTCCGGGACAGGGGATCTACAATGAGCAGTTCTTC
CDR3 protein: CSVVPGQGIYNEQFF

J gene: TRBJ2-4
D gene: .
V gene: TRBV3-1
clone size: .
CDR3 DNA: TGTGCCAGCAGCCAAGATAACAGAAGGCTAGTGGCCAAAAACATTCAGTACTTC
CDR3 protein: CASSQDNRRLVAKNIQYF

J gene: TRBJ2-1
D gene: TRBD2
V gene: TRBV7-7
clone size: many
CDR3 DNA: TGTGCTAGCAGCTTAGTAGCGGGGGGAGGCCATGAGCAGTTCTTC
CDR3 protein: CASSLVAGGGHEQFF

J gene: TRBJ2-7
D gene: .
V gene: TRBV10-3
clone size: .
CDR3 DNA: TGTGCCATCAGTGAGGAAGGCCTAAGCTCCTACGAGCAGTACTTC
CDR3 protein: CAISEEGLSSYEQYF

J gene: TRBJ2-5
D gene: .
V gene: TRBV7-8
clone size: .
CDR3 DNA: TGTGCCAGCAGCTCCTCAGACGGCCCCCAAGAAACCCAGTACTTC
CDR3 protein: CASSSSDGPQETQYF

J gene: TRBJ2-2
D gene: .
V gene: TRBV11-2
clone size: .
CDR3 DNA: TGTGCCAGAAGCTTAGATTACTATCCTGGCGGGGAGCTGTTTTTT
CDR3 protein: CARSLDYYPGGELFF

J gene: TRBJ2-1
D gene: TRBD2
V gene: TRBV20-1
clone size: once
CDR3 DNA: TGCAGTGCCCCCCTCCCGGGACTAGCGGGGGGGACGAGCTCCTACAATGAGCAGTTCTTC
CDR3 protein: CSAPLPGLAGGTSSYNEQFF

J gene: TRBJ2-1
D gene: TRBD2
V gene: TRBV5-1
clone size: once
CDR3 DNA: TGCGCCAGCAGCCGAGAGTCAACTAGCGATGAGCAGTTCTTC
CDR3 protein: CASSRESTSDEQFF

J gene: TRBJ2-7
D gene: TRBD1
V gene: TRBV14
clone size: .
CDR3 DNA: TGTGCCAGCAGCAAAGCAGGGGGCCCACTCAACGAGCAGTACTTC
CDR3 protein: CASSKAGGPLNEQYF

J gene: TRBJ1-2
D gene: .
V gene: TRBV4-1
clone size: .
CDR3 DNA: TGCGCCAGCAGCCTACGGGACGGCTATGGCTACACCTTC
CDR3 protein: CASSLRDGYGYTF

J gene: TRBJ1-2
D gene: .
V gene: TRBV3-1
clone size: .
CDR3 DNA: TGTGCCAGCAATTCCGGGACGGGTAACTATGGCTACACCTTC
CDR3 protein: CASNSGTGNYGYTF

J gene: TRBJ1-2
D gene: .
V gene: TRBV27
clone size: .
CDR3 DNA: TGTGCCAGCAGACCAGGGAAGGGTGGCTACACCTTC
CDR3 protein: CASRPGKGGYTF

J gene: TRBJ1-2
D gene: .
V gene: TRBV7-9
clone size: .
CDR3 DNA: TGTGCCAGCACCCTTGGAGCCCAAGGCTACACCTTC
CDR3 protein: CASTLGAQGYTF

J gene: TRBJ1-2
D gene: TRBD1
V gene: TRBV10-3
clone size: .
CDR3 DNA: TGTGCCATCAGTGAGCCTGGGGGACAGGGCCCGTCGGGTGATGGCTACACCTTC
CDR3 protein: CAISEPGGQGPSGDGYTF

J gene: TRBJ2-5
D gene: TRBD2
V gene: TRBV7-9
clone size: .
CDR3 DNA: TGTGCCAGCAGCTTAGGACTAGCGGGGTTGGAGACCCAGTACTTC
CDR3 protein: CASSLGLAGLETQYF

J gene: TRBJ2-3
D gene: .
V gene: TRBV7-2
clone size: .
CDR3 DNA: TGTGTTGAGGCGCGGGGCCTCACAAATACGCAGTATTTT
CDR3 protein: CVEARGLTNTQYF

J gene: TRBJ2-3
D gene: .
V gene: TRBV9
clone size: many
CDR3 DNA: TGTGCCAGCACCAAAGAGTCCCGCACAGATACGCAGTATTTT
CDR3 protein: CASTKESRTDTQYF

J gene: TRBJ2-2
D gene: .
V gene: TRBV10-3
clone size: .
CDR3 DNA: TGTGCCATCAGACTATCCGGGACGGCGAACACCGGGGAGCTGTTTTTT
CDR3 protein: CAIRLSGTANTGELFF

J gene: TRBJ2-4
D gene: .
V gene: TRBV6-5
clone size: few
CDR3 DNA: TGTGCCAGCAGCTCTGGACAGGCCAAAAACATTCAGTACTTC
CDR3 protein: CASSSGQAKNIQYF

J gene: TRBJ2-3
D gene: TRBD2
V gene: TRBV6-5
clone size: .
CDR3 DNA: TGTGCCAGCAGTTACCAGTTTCGGGGGGGTAGCACAGATACGCAGTATTTT
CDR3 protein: CASSYQFRGGSTDTQYF

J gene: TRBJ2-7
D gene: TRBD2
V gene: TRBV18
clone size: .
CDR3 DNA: TGTGCCAGCTCACCAGGGGACTATAAGTCCTACGAGCAGTACTTC
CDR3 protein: CASSPGDYKSYEQYF

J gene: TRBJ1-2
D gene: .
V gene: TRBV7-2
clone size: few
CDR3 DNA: TGTGCCAGCAGCGCGGGTCTTAGGGGCTACACCTTC
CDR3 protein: CASSAGLRGYTF

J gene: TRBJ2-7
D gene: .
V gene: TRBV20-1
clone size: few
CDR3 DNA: TGCAGTGCTAGAGCGGGAAGCTTCGGCTACGAGCAGTACTTC
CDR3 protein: CSARAGSFGYEQYF

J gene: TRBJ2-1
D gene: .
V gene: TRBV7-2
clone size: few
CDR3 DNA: TGTGCCAGCTCCGTCTCAGATGAGCAGTTCTTC
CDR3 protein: CASSVSDEQFF

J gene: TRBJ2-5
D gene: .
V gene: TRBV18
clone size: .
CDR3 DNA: TGTGCCAGCTCCCGTGGCGAGGGGACCCAGTACTTC
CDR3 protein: CASSRGEGTQYF

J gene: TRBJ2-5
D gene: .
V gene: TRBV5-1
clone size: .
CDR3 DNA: TGCGCCAGCAGCTTCTACAGGGTTGGGGTGGAGACCCAGTACTTC
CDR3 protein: CASSFYRVGVETQYF

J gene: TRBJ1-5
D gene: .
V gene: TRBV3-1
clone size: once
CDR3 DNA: TGTGCCAGCAGCCAAGATTGGAGCAATCAGCCCCAGCATTTT
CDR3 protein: CASSQDWSNQPQHF

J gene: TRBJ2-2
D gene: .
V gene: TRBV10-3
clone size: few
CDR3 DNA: TGTGCCATCAGTGACCTCCTCGAAAACACCGGGGAGCTGTTTTTT
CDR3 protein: CAISDLLENTGELFF

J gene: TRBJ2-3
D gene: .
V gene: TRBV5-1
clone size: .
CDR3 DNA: TGCGCCAGCAGCGCGGGGGCTACCTACACAGATACGCAGTATTTT
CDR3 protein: CASSAGATYTDTQYF

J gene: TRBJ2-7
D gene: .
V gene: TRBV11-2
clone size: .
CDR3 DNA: TGTGCTACCGGCAGAGAGTACGAGCAGTACTTC
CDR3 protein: CATGREYEQYF

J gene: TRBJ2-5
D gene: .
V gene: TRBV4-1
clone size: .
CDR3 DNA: TGCGCCAGCAGCCATGGTTCGGGGGTCGAGACCCAGTACTTC
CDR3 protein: CASSHGSGVETQYF

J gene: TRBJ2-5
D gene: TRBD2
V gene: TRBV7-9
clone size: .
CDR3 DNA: TGTGCCAGCAGCCGGCCCACCGGCGGGGGGGTAGGTACGAATGAGCAGTACTTC
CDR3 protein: CASSRPTGGGVGTNEQYF

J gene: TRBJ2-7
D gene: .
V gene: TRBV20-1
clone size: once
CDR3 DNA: TGCAGGGCTAGAGGCCAGACGACCTCCTACGAGCAGTACTTC
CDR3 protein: CRARGQTTSYEQYF